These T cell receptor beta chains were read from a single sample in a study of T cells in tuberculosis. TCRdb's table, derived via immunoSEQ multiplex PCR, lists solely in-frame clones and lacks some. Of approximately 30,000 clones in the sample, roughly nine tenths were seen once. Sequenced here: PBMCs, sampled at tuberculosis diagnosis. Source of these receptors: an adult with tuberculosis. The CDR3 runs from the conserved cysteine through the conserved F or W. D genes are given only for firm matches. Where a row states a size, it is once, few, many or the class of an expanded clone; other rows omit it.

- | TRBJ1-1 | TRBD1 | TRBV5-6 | CASSFGTGIMNTEAFF | TGTGCCAGCAGCTTCGGGACAGGGATCATGAACACTGAAGCTTTCTTT
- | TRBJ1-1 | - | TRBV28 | CASSEQGEKAFF | TGTGCCAGCAGTGAACAGGGAGAAAAAGCTTTCTTT
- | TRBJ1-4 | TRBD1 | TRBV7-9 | CASSLGGQGYEKLFF | TGTGCCAGCAGCTTAGGGGGACAGGGGTACGAAAAACTGTTTTTT
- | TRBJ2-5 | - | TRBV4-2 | CASSQDSQAGETQYF | TGTGCCAGCAGCCAAGATTCGCAGGCTGGGGAGACCCAGTACTTC
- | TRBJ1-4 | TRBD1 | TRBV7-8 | CASSPTGLGVEKLFF | TGTGCCAGCAGCCCGACAGGGCTAGGAGTTGAAAAACTGTTTTTT
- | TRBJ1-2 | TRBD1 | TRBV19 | CASNGDRIRHGYTF | TGTGCCAGTAACGGGGACAGAATTCGACATGGCTACACCTTC
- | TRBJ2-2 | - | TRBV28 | CASSYGTQVTGELFF | TGTGCCAGCAGTTACGGGACACAGGTCACCGGGGAGCTGTTTTTT
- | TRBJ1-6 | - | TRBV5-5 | CASSLWSGNNSPLHF | TGTGCCAGCAGCTTGTGGTCAGGGAATAATTCACCCCTCCACTTT
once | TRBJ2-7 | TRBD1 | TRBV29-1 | CSVDRGQGEQYF | TGCAGCGTGGACAGGGGCCAGGGCGAGCAGTACTTC
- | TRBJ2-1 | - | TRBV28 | CASSSQEGTRNNEQFF | TGTGCCAGCAGTTCACAGGAGGGAACCAGAAACAATGAGCAGTTCTTC
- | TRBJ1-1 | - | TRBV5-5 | CASSGTGILNTEAFF | TGTGCCAGCAGCGGAACAGGGATTCTGAACACTGAAGCTTTCTTT
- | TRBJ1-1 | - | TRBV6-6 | CASSYGSAEAFF | TGTGCCAGCAGTTACGGCTCAGCTGAAGCTTTCTTT
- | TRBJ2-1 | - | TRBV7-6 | CASSLRDSHPYNEQFF | TGTGCCAGCAGTCTCCGGGACTCCCACCCCTACAATGAGCAGTTCTTC
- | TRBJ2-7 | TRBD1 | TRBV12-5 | CASGPGQGTYEQYF | TGTGCTAGTGGTCCTGGACAGGGGACCTACGAGCAGTACTTC
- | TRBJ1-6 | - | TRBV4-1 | CASSSPPSQGLNSPLHF | TGCGCCAGCAGCTCACCCCCTAGCCAGGGGTTGAATTCACCCCTCCACTTT
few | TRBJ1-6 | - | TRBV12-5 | CASGSGGSSYNSPLHF | TGTGCTAGTGGTTCGGGGGGCAGCTCCTATAATTCACCCCTCCACTTT
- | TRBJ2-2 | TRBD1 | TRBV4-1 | CASSFGQENIGELFF | TGCGCCAGCAGCTTCGGACAGGAGAACATCGGGGAGCTGTTTTTT
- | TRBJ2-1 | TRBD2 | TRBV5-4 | CASSSPSGGGSSEQFF | TGTGCCAGCAGCTCGCCGAGCGGGGGGGGCTCTAGTGAGCAGTTCTTC
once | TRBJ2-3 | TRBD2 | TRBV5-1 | CASARGLSGGTDTQYF | TGCGCCAGCGCCAGGGGTCTTAGCGGGGGCACAGATACGCAGTATTTT
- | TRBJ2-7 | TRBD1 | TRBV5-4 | CASSPTGGFVYEQYF | TGTGCCAGCAGCCCCACAGGGGGCTTCGTTTACGAGCAGTACTTC
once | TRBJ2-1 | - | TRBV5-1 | CASSLDDRSSYNEQFF | TGCGCCAGCAGCTTGGACGACAGAAGCTCCTACAATGAGCAGTTCTTC
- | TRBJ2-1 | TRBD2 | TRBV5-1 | CASSIAGLYNEQFF | TGCGCCAGCAGTATAGCGGGATTATACAATGAGCAGTTCTTC
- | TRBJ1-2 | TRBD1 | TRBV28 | CASSLMSSGDRAYGYTF | TGTGCCAGCAGTTTAATGTCCTCGGGGGACAGGGCGTATGGCTACACCTTC
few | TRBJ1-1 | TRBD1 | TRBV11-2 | CASSLGIGQAEAFF | TGTGCCAGCAGCTTAGGTATAGGACAGGCTGAAGCTTTCTTT
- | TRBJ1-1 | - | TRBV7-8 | CASSRGISTEAFF | TGTGCCAGCAGTCGAGGAATAAGTACTGAAGCTTTCTTT
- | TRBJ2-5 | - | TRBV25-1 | CASSAPGQETQYF | TGTGCCAGCAGTGCCCCGGGTCAAGAGACCCAGTACTTC